This is a list of T cell receptor beta chains from one sample in a study of T-cell memory formation after mild COVID-19. MiXCR, run by TCRdb on the 5' RACE reads, gives a single entry per CDR3 protein. The data show about 170,000 distinct CDR3 sequences, 10% to 15% seen once. Sequencing was performed on PBMCs or a T cell subset sorted from them (not recorded which). The receptors come from a man between 18 and 29 years old who had mild COVID-19 (a few samples of this study predate the infection). Cell type and time point are not known. CDR3s include the opening cysteine and the closing phenylalanine or tryptophan. The D gene is left open where the match is weak. Size values are once, few and many counts, or a class for expanded clones, and some rows have none.

j_gene: TRBJ1-1
d_gene: NA
v_gene: TRBV4-2
abundance: few
CDR3nt: TGTGCCAGCAGCACAAGGGTGTCCGTGAACACTGAAGCTTTCTTT
CDR3aa: CASSTRVSVNTEAFF

j_gene: TRBJ2-5
d_gene: NA
v_gene: TRBV7-8
abundance: NA
CDR3nt: TGTGCCAGCAGCCTGTCGTGGAGCGTAGAGACCCAGTACTTC
CDR3aa: CASSLSWSVETQYF

j_gene: TRBJ1-1
d_gene: NA
v_gene: TRBV5-6
abundance: NA
CDR3nt: TGTGCCAGCAGCTTGGTTCCCACGGGCACTGAAGCTTTCTTT
CDR3aa: CASSLVPTGTEAFF

j_gene: TRBJ2-1
d_gene: TRBD2
v_gene: TRBV12-3/TRBV12-4
abundance: few
CDR3nt: TGTGCCAGCAGTGTCCGAGCGGGGGGAACGGACAATGAGCAGTTCTTC
CDR3aa: CASSVRAGGTDNEQFF

j_gene: TRBJ2-3
d_gene: TRBD2
v_gene: TRBV20-1
abundance: few
CDR3nt: TGCAGTGCTAGAGATATACTAGCGATGAGCACAGATACGCAGTATTTT
CDR3aa: CSARDILAMSTDTQYF

j_gene: TRBJ2-6
d_gene: NA
v_gene: TRBV7-2
abundance: few
CDR3nt: TGTGCCAGCAGCTTCGAGCGGTGGGGGGCCAACGTCCTGACTTTC
CDR3aa: CASSFERWGANVLTF

j_gene: TRBJ2-5
d_gene: TRBD2
v_gene: TRBV7-2
abundance: many
CDR3nt: TGTGCCAGCAGCTTCACTAGCGGGGTTCAAGAGACCCAGTACTTC
CDR3aa: CASSFTSGVQETQYF

j_gene: TRBJ2-3
d_gene: NA
v_gene: TRBV29-1
abundance: NA
CDR3nt: TGCAGCGTCGCGCCCCTTTTGTCGAGCACAGATACGCAGTATTTT
CDR3aa: CSVAPLLSSTDTQYF

j_gene: TRBJ1-2
d_gene: TRBD1
v_gene: TRBV20-1
abundance: few
CDR3nt: TGCAGTGCGCGGACAGGTGGAGGTTATGGCTACACCTTC
CDR3aa: CSARTGGGYGYTF

j_gene: TRBJ1-1
d_gene: NA
v_gene: TRBV7-8
abundance: few
CDR3nt: TGTGCCAGCAGCCCACTGGATTGGGCTGAAGCTTTCTTT
CDR3aa: CASSPLDWAEAFF

j_gene: TRBJ2-5
d_gene: NA
v_gene: TRBV4-3
abundance: medium-sized
CDR3nt: TGCGCCAGCAGCCAAGTTGGGCAGGGGGGAGAGACCCAGTACTTC
CDR3aa: CASSQVGQGGETQYF

j_gene: TRBJ2-2
d_gene: NA
v_gene: TRBV19
abundance: few
CDR3nt: TGTGCCAGTAGTCTATGGAAGACCGGGGAGCTGTTTTTT
CDR3aa: CASSLWKTGELFF

j_gene: TRBJ1-6
d_gene: TRBD1
v_gene: TRBV20-1
abundance: few
CDR3nt: TGCAGTGCTGGGACAGGGGGAAGCAATTCACCCCTCCACTTT
CDR3aa: CSAGTGGSNSPLHF

j_gene: TRBJ1-1
d_gene: TRBD1
v_gene: TRBV5-1
abundance: few
CDR3nt: TGCGCCAGCAGTCTGACAGGGGCGAGGTTCACTGAAGCTTTCTTT
CDR3aa: CASSLTGARFTEAFF

j_gene: TRBJ1-2
d_gene: TRBD1
v_gene: TRBV30
abundance: NA
CDR3nt: TGTGCCTGGAGTATCACAGGGGTGCTTAACTATGGCTACACCTTC
CDR3aa: CAWSITGVLNYGYTF

j_gene: TRBJ2-3
d_gene: NA
v_gene: TRBV7-9
abundance: few
CDR3nt: TGTGCCAGCAGCTTAGCGACAGACACAGATACGCAGTATTTT
CDR3aa: CASSLATDTDTQYF

j_gene: TRBJ2-2
d_gene: TRBD2
v_gene: TRBV12-3/TRBV12-4
abundance: NA
CDR3nt: TGTGCCAGCAGTTTTAGCGGGGGGGCCGCCGGGGAGCTGTTTTTT
CDR3aa: CASSFSGGAAGELFF

j_gene: TRBJ2-3
d_gene: NA
v_gene: TRBV7-9
abundance: many
CDR3nt: TGTGCCAGCAGTTTGGTTCTAAGCACAGATACGCAGTATTTT
CDR3aa: CASSLVLSTDTQYF

j_gene: TRBJ1-5
d_gene: NA
v_gene: TRBV24-1
abundance: few
CDR3nt: TGTGCCACCAGTGCCCTGGACAAGGCGAACTATAGCAATCAGCCCCAGCATTTT
CDR3aa: CATSALDKANYSNQPQHF

j_gene: TRBJ1-1
d_gene: NA
v_gene: TRBV5-1
abundance: NA
CDR3nt: TGCGCCAGCAGCGGGGGACATATGGGAGCATTTGAAGCTTTCTTT
CDR3aa: CASSGGHMGAFEAFF

j_gene: TRBJ2-7
d_gene: NA
v_gene: TRBV6-2/TRBV6-3
abundance: many
CDR3nt: TGTGCCAGCAGTTATCCGGCCTACGAGCAGTACTTC
CDR3aa: CASSYPAYEQYF

j_gene: TRBJ1-1
d_gene: NA
v_gene: TRBV7-9
abundance: NA
CDR3nt: TGTGCCACCTCAGCCTCTGAAGCTTTCTTT
CDR3aa: CATSASEAFF

j_gene: TRBJ2-3
d_gene: TRBD1
v_gene: TRBV6-2/TRBV6-3
abundance: many
CDR3nt: TGTGCCAGCAGCTGGGACAGGGAGTATACAGATACGCAGTATTTT
CDR3aa: CASSWDREYTDTQYF

j_gene: TRBJ2-2
d_gene: TRBD2
v_gene: TRBV7-2
abundance: NA
CDR3nt: TGTGCCAGCACCAGCGGGGGGGCTGCCGGGGAGCTGTTTTTT
CDR3aa: CASTSGGAAGELFF

j_gene: TRBJ1-6
d_gene: NA
v_gene: TRBV20-1
abundance: few
CDR3nt: TGCAGTGCTAGCCCGGACAGCTCCTATAATTCACCCCTCCACTTT
CDR3aa: CSASPDSSYNSPLHF

j_gene: TRBJ2-2
d_gene: TRBD1
v_gene: TRBV20-1
abundance: NA
CDR3nt: TGCAGTGCTAGAGCCCCTGGGACAGGTTCCGGGGAGCTGTTTTTT
CDR3aa: CSARAPGTGSGELFF

j_gene: TRBJ2-7
d_gene: TRBD2
v_gene: TRBV20-1
abundance: NA
CDR3nt: TGCAGTGCTAGGGTAGCGGGGGGGACCTACGAGCAGTACTTC
CDR3aa: CSARVAGGTYEQYF

j_gene: TRBJ2-5
d_gene: TRBD2
v_gene: TRBV28
abundance: many
CDR3nt: TGTGCCAGCCACTCGGGGGGGCGGAAGACCCAGTACTTC
CDR3aa: CASHSGGRKTQYF

j_gene: TRBJ2-2
d_gene: TRBD1
v_gene: TRBV11-2
abundance: few
CDR3nt: TGTGCCAGCAGCTATACAGGGGCTTACACCGGGGAGCTGTTTTTT
CDR3aa: CASSYTGAYTGELFF

j_gene: TRBJ2-5
d_gene: TRBD2
v_gene: TRBV7-2
abundance: NA
CDR3nt: TGTGCCAGCAGCCGCTTGGGGCGGGGGGCCCAAGAGACCCAGTACTTC
CDR3aa: CASSRLGRGAQETQYF

j_gene: TRBJ2-5
d_gene: TRBD2
v_gene: TRBV12-3/TRBV12-4
abundance: NA
CDR3nt: TGTGCCAGCATGGTAGCGGGGGGTCAAGAGACCCAGTACTTC
CDR3aa: CASMVAGGQETQYF

j_gene: TRBJ2-7
d_gene: TRBD2
v_gene: TRBV5-5
abundance: NA
CDR3nt: TGTGCCAGCAGCCTGACCCGGACTAGCGGGGTCTACGAGCAGTACTTC
CDR3aa: CASSLTRTSGVYEQYF

j_gene: TRBJ1-6
d_gene: TRBD1
v_gene: TRBV5-4
abundance: few
CDR3nt: TGTGCCAGCAGCTTCGGACAGGGGGAATCACCCCTCCACTTT
CDR3aa: CASSFGQGESPLHF

j_gene: TRBJ2-2
d_gene: NA
v_gene: TRBV25-1
abundance: NA
CDR3nt: TGTGCCAGCAGAGAGCCGGGCCCGGGGCATGCCGGGGAGCTGTTTTTT
CDR3aa: CASREPGPGHAGELFF

j_gene: TRBJ1-4
d_gene: TRBD1
v_gene: TRBV30
abundance: NA
CDR3nt: TGTGCCTGGAGTGGACAGGGGAATGAAAAACTGTTTTTT
CDR3aa: CAWSGQGNEKLFF

j_gene: TRBJ1-3
d_gene: NA
v_gene: TRBV25-1
abundance: NA
CDR3nt: TGTGCCAGCAGTGACGACAGGATCTCTGGAAACACCATATATTTT
CDR3aa: CASSDDRISGNTIYF

j_gene: TRBJ2-3
d_gene: TRBD2
v_gene: TRBV4-2
abundance: few
CDR3nt: TGTGCCAGCAGCCCTAGGCGGGGGGCCACAGATACGCAGTATTTT
CDR3aa: CASSPRRGATDTQYF

j_gene: TRBJ2-7
d_gene: NA
v_gene: TRBV7-2
abundance: few
CDR3nt: TGTGCCAGCAGCTTAGGCCAGACCTCCAACGAGCAGTACTTC
CDR3aa: CASSLGQTSNEQYF

j_gene: TRBJ2-1
d_gene: TRBD2
v_gene: TRBV6-4
abundance: few
CDR3nt: TGTGCCAGCAGTATCGGACTAGCTAATGAGCAGTTCTTC
CDR3aa: CASSIGLANEQFF

j_gene: TRBJ1-2
d_gene: NA
v_gene: TRBV6-1
abundance: NA
CDR3nt: TGTGCCAGCAGTGAGGGCCGATCCCCCCTCTATGGCTACTTC
CDR3aa: CASSEGRSPLYGYF

j_gene: TRBJ2-2
d_gene: NA
v_gene: TRBV7-9
abundance: once
CDR3nt: TGTGCCAGCAGCTTAATGAGGGCCCTCACCGGGGAGCTGTTTTTT
CDR3aa: CASSLMRALTGELFF

j_gene: TRBJ2-7
d_gene: TRBD1
v_gene: TRBV6-5
abundance: few
CDR3nt: TGTGCCAGCAGCCGGACAGGGTCCTACGAGCAGTACTTC
CDR3aa: CASSRTGSYEQYF

j_gene: TRBJ2-2
d_gene: NA
v_gene: TRBV6-6
abundance: NA
CDR3nt: TGTGCCAGCATCAAGTCGAAGAACACCGGGGAGCTGTTTTTT
CDR3aa: CASIKSKNTGELFF

j_gene: TRBJ2-3
d_gene: TRBD2
v_gene: TRBV11-2
abundance: few
CDR3nt: TGTGCCAGCAGCTTAAAGAGGCGGGGGGAAAGCACAGATACGCAGTATTTT
CDR3aa: CASSLKRRGESTDTQYF

j_gene: TRBJ1-1
d_gene: NA
v_gene: TRBV3-1
abundance: few
CDR3nt: TGTGCCAGCAGCCAAGTAGCGGGGACTGAAGCTTTCTTT
CDR3aa: CASSQVAGTEAFF